This paragraph covers one T cell receptor beta chain sequence. Its matching antigen is unknown. This specimen comes from a study of early T cells in non-severe SARS-CoV-2 infection. Study summary: Chains were unpaired, as sequencing was done on bulk RNA from unsorted whole blood. Study findings and constraints: Matching results from VDJdb favored anti-spike CD8 responses, leaving private and CD4 specificities undetected.

From germline, CDR1 is SGHRS and CDR2 YFSETQ. The CDR3 covers 19 residues. Trimming cost V 4 bases and J 4 bases; bases outside gene matches: 18. Individual cDNA molecules carried attached unique molecular identifiers. One entry per CDR3 protein, called by TCRdb with MiXCR from the 5' RACE reads. The sample includes some 18,000 distinct CDR3 sequences, under 6.5% seen only once; the top ten take 6.3%. The V and J genes are TRBV5-1 and TRBJ2-1, with 9 bases that match TRBD2. The sample comprised whole blood. This clonotype was obtained from an adult who was a healthcare worker with PCR-confirmed SARS-CoV-2 infection or an uninfected control (not recorded which). The CDR3 DNA reads as TGCGCCAGCAGCACACTCCGGACTAGCGACCCGGAGGATTACAATGAGCAGTTCTTC. Amino acids: CASSTLRTSDPEDYNEQFF.